Following are 18 T cell receptor beta chains from one sample sequenced in a study of T-cell memory formation after mild COVID-19. Each CDR3 protein gets one entry after TCRdb re-called the 5' RACE reads with MiXCR. The table records roughly 410,000 distinct CDR3 sequences, 20% to 25% of them present only once. The sample consisted of PBMCs or a T cell subset sorted from them (not recorded which). These receptors all come from an adult woman who had mild COVID-19 (a few samples of this study predate the infection). Cell type and time point are not known.

The chain uses TRBV29-1 and TRBJ2-7; 9 nucleotides match TRBD1. Losses at the gene ends were 3 bases for V and 3 bases for J; bases not matched to a gene: 0. This CDR3 is 12 amino acids long. Germline CDR1 reads SQVTM; CDR2 reads ANQGSEA. The CDR3 here is CSVETGGYEQYF. The CDR3 DNA reads TGCAGCGTTGAGACAGGGGGCTACGAGCAGTACTTC.

This clonotype was seen only a few times. The chain has TRBV29-1 and TRBJ2-5, with 10 bases lining up with TRBD2. CDR3 length: 15 amino acids. The germline CDR1 and CDR2 sequences are SQVTM and ANQGSEA. V trimming: 6 bases; J trimming: 2 bases; junction bases outside the gene matches: 9. For the CDR3, the DNA is TGCAGCGTCCCCCGTAGCGGGGGGACTCAAGAGACCCAGTACTTC. As protein: CSVPRSGGTQETQYF.

There are a few counts of this clonotype. The gene calls are TRBV4-1 and TRBJ2-1; 9 bases are shared with TRBD2. V shed 3 bases and J 2 bases; nucleotides not matched to a gene: 11. The germline V gene encodes CDR1 MGHRA and CDR2 YSYEKL. This CDR3 has 18 residues. The CDR3 DNA reads as TGCGCCAGCAGCCACGGATTAGCGGGGGTCGGAACCTACAATGAGCAGTTCTTC. Protein product: CASSHGLAGVGTYNEQFF.

The rearrangement uses TRBV5-1 and TRBJ2-7, with D possibly TRBD1 on 8 matching bases. Trimming took 5 bases from V and 5 from J, leaving 23 bases between them. The germline V gene encodes CDR1 SGHRS and CDR2 YFSETQ. This CDR3 is 16 amino acids long. The DNA for the CDR3 is TGCGCCAGCAGGGAGGGGAGGGCAGGGGGCCACCACGAGCAGTACTTC. Translation: CASREGRAGGHHEQYF. Combining the CDR3 with reference TRBV5-1 and TRBJ2-7 gives the whole variable domain KAGVTQTPRYLIKTRGQQVTLSCSPISGHRSVSWYQQTPGQGLQFLFEYFSETQRNKGNFPGRFSGRQFSNSRSEMNVSTLELGDSALYLCASREGRAGGHHEQYFGPGTRLTVT.

The chain uses TRBV7-9 and TRBJ2-7; 13 nucleotides agree with TRBD2. The CDR3 is made up of 16 amino acids. With 5 bases clipped from V and 5 bases from J, the junction kept 9 bases outside the gene matches. Germline V gene sequence: CDR1 SEHNR, CDR2 FQNEAQ (reference sequence). CDR3 coding DNA: TGTGCCAGCAGCCCCTATCCCGGGACTAGCGGGGACGAGCAGTACTTC. This gives the protein CASSPYPGTSGDEQYF.

The rearrangement links TRBV5-5 to TRBJ2-3; D remains ambiguous. V lost 4 bases and J 5 bases, leaving 11 bases between the germline ends. CDR3 length: 13 amino acids. Germline V gene data show CDR1 as SGHKS and CDR2 as YYEKEE (reference sequence). This CDR3 reads CASSPGLEDTQYF. CDR3 nucleotides: TGTGCCAGCAGCCCCGGGCTGGAAGATACGCAGTATTTT.

This clonotype was seen only a few times. CDR3 sequence reads: CASSLADALSYEQYF. The CDR3 DNA reads as TGTGCCAGCAGTTTAGCCGACGCTCTCTCCTACGAGCAGTACTTC. The chain joins TRBV27 to TRBJ2-7; D uncertain. This CDR3 comprises 15 residues. Deletions cut 2 bases from V and 0 bases from J, with 11 bases between. Germline-derived CDR1 and CDR2 are MNHEY and SMNVEV (reference sequence).

This clonotype showed up just a few times. This chain joins TRBV6-1 and TRBJ2-7; D is uncertain. CDR3 size: 12 residues. V gave up 1 base and J gave up 7 bases, with 8 bases separating them. Germline CDR1 is MNHNS and CDR2 is SASEGT. CDR3 sequence: CASSEGIIEQYF. The DNA for the CDR3 is TGTGCCAGCAGTGAAGGTATTATAGAGCAGTACTTC.

The chain uses TRBV9 and TRBJ2-1; 8 nucleotides align to TRBD2. Germline V gene data show CDR1 as SGDLS and CDR2 as YYNGEE. Unmatched junction bases numbered 11, after V lost 0 bases and J lost 0 bases. CDR3 length: 19 amino acids. This chain's CDR3 is CASSVEASGGLSSYNEQFF. The CDR3 region has the DNA TGTGCCAGCAGCGTAGAGGCGAGCGGGGGCCTTAGCTCCTACAATGAGCAGTTCTTC.

The chain recombines TRBV6-2 or TRBV6-3 with TRBJ2-7; 11 nucleotides agree with TRBD1. V trimming: 5 bases; J trimming: 5 bases; junction bases outside the gene matches: 2. The germline CDR1 and CDR2 sequences are MNHEY and SVGEGT. The CDR3 consists of 13 residues. The CDR3 protein is CASSTDRGHEQYF. The CDR3 DNA reads TGTGCCAGCAGTACGGACAGGGGGCACGAGCAGTACTTC.

This clonotype has just one count. The chain employs TRBV20-1 and TRBJ2-2; tentatively, D is TRBD2 (6 bases). Trimming took off 1 base at V and 0 bases at J, with 15 bases between the two ends. The germline V gene encodes CDR1 DFQATT and CDR2 SNEGSKA (reference sequence). The CDR3 runs 17 residues. The CDR3 bases are TGCAGTGCTAGAGCCAGCCCGACGGGGGCGAACACCGGGGAGCTGTTTTTT. This codes for CSARASPTGANTGELFF.

The V call is TRBV12-5, the J call TRBJ2-2; no definite D call. CDR3 length: 15 residues. V was shortened by 3 bases and J by 6 bases, with 14 bases between the two germline ends. Germline V gives CDR1 LGHNT, CDR2 FRNRAP. The CDR3 sequence is CASGLFLGSSGELFF. CDR3 nucleotide sequence: TGTGCTAGTGGTTTATTTCTTGGTTCATCCGGGGAGCTGTTTTTT.

The chain links TRBV5-1 to TRBJ2-3; D perhaps matches TRBD2 (5 bases). The CDR3 sequence is 14 residues long. V was cut by 1 base and J by 2 bases, with 8 bases left in between. CDR1 and CDR2 (germline): SGHRS, YFSETQ. The CDR3 region is CASSLMRDTDTQYF. Here the CDR3 DNA reads TGCGCCAGCAGCTTGATGAGGGACACAGATACGCAGTATTTT.

This clonotype was counted a few times. This chain links TRBV20-1 with TRBJ2-1; TRBD2 might be the D (6 bases). CDR1 and CDR2 (germline): DFQATT, SNEGSKA (reference sequence). V was trimmed by 1 base and J by 4 bases, leaving 20 bases between them. CDR3 length equals 17 residues. CDR3 bases: TGCAGTGCTAGAGGAGGGCGATTAGCGGCAGGATACAATGAGCAGTTCTTC. Translated, it gives CSARGGRLAAGYNEQFF.

This chain links TRBV7-2 with TRBJ2-5; perhaps D is TRBD1 or TRBD2 (5 bases each). The germline V gene has CDR1 SGHTA and CDR2 FQGNSA. The CDR3 has 17 residues. V was shortened by 6 bases and J by 0 bases, with 20 bases between the two germline ends. For the CDR3, the DNA is TGTGCCAGCAGTCCAGGGCAGCGGCCACCGTACCAAGAGACCCAGTACTTC. This translates into CASSPGQRPPYQETQYF.

This chain uses TRBV7-9 with TRBJ1-3, with TRBD1 matching 7 bases. The CDR3 spans 14 residues. The V gene's germline CDR1 is SEHNR and CDR2 FQNEAQ (reference sequence). Trimming at V came to 4 bases and at J to 4 bases, leaving 4 bases not matched to a gene. CDR3 in DNA: TGTGCCAGCAGCTCGACAGGGCTGGGAAACACCATATATTTT. This sequence encodes CASSSTGLGNTIYF.

The chain links TRBV5-1 to TRBJ2-2, with D perhaps being TRBD1 or TRBD2 (5 bases each). Germline V gene data show CDR1 as SGHRS and CDR2 as YFSETQ. CDR3 size: 15 residues. The germline V and J ends were trimmed by 5 bases and 0 bases, with 11 bases remaining between them. The CDR3 DNA is TGCGCCAGCAGAGGGGAGTTGGCGAACACCGGGGAGCTGTTTTTT. It is translated as CASRGELANTGELFF.

V usage is TRBV24-1 and J usage is TRBJ2-3, with TRBD1 identical over 11 bases. This CDR3 region has 18 residues. V was clipped by 8 bases and J by 0 bases; unmatched bases: 12. Looked up from germline, CDR1 is KGHDR and CDR2 is SFDVKD. CDR3 protein: CATTLGQGVATSTDTQYF. CDR3 sequence (DNA): TGTGCCACCACCTTGGGACAGGGGGTTGCGACTAGCACAGATACGCAGTATTTT.